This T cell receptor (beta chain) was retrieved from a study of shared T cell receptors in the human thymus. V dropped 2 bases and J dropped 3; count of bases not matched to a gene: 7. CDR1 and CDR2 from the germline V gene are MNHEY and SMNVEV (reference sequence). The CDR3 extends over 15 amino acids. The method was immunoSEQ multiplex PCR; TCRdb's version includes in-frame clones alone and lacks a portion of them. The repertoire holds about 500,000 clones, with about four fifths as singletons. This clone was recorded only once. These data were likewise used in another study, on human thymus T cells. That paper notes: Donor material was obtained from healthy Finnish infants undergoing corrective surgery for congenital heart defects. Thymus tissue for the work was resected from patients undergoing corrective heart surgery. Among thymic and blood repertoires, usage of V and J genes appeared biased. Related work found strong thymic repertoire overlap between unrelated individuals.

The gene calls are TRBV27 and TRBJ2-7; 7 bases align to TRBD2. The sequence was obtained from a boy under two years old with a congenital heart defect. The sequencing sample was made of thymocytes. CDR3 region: CASSLNGLADYEQYF. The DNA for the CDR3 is TGTGCCAGCAGTTTAAACGGGCTAGCGGACTACGAGCAGTACTTC.